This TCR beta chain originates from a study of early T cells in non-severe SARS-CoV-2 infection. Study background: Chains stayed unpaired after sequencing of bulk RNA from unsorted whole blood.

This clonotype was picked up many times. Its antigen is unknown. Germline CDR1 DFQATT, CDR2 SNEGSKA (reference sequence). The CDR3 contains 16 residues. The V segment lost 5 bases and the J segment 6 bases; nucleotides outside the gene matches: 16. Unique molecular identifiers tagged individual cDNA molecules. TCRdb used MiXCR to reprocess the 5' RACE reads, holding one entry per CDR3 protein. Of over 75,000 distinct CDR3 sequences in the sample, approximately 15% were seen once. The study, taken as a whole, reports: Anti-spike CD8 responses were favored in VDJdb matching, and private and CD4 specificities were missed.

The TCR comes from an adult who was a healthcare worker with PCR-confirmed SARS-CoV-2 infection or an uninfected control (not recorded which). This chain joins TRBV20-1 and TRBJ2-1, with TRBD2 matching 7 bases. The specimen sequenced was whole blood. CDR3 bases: TGCAGTGCTGCCGGGACTACGGGAGTCTTGTCCAATGAGCAGTTCTTC. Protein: CSAAGTTGVLSNEQFF.